This T cell receptor (beta chain) was sequenced during a study of blood T cell repertoires in COVID-19 (dated by TCRdb to about 2020). About the study as a whole: The collaborator samples originated in the United States, Italy and Spain and spanned the acute and convalescent phases of COVID-19. The prospective study material was composed of cDNA or gDNA derived from T cells, B-cell-depleted T cells, or PBMCs. A de-identified subject ID, COVID-19 status, age in years and sex were almost always included in the sample metadata. The repertoires were released in a freely available public database meant as a resource for research on the immune response to SARS-CoV-2. The dataset comprised deeply sampled blood TCRbeta repertoires from subjects exposed to, actively infected with, or recovered from COVID-19. Where HLA class I and class II types were available, the types were taken from metadata supplied by the sample provider, not from assay-based typing. The samples were drawn from the first 160 participants of the ongoing ImmuneRACE study and from roughly 1,300 subjects provided by 6 global collaborators. What the authors observed across the whole study: Clinical and demographic metadata were provided uncurated, with the amount varying by source and participant.

TCRbeta CDR3 regions were amplified from genomic DNA by means of the immunoSEQ Assay, a bias-controlled multiplex PCR. The study's own analysis went as follows. The number of nucleated cells in each sample was estimated from the amplification of reference gene primers within the assay. To quantify the absolute abundance of each unique TCRbeta CDR3 rearrangement, sequence reads were collapsed and filtered. For each sample, productive Simpson clonality was calculated as the square root of Simpson's diversity index over productive rearrangements. TCRdb limited this immuneACCESS table to in-frame rearrangements with V and J called. A share of clones is missing; checked studies link under half to unresolved V genes, and the rest is unexplained. V, J and clone size were drawn from that table, and D and trimming were deduced from the DNA. Within this sample are about 81,000 clones, with approximately 86% of them counted one time only. The ten largest clones add up to 4% to 5.5% of the sample.

Each collaborating institution followed its own protocols to collect whole blood in K2EDTA tubes. Collaborator samples were shipped for TCRbeta analysis as frozen whole blood, isolated PBMCs, or DNA extracted from either sample type. A word on this clone: Its binding antigen is unknown. No base-level quality is on record; no much larger clone is a single base apart.

V lost 5 bases and J lost 1 base; the stretch between them is 11 bases long. The germline V gene (reference sequence) specifies SEHNR as CDR1 and FQNEAQ as CDR2. The CDR3 numbers 14 residues from cysteine through phenylalanine. Only CDR3 DNA remains: 42 bases, in frame from the first base. This receptor was identified in a woman older than 75 with acute or convalescent COVID-19. The rearranged chain carries TRBV7-9 and TRBJ1-1, with the D segment identity uncertain. The material sequenced was peripheral blood. The CDR3 region has the sequence CASSEVSPNTEAFF. The sequence in DNA is TGTGCCAGCAGCGAGGTGTCCCCGAACACTGAAGCTTTCTTT. The CDR3 plus the reference TRBV7-9 and TRBJ1-1 genes for the other parts give the full variable domain: DTGVSQNPRHKITKRGQNVTFRCDPISEHNRLYWYRQTLGQGPEFLTYFQNEAQLEKSRLLSDRFSAERPKGSFSTLEIQRTEQGDSAMYLCASSEVSPNTEAFFGQGTRLTVV.